The clone carrying this TCR beta chain has only one observation. As yet, its antigen is unknown. This sample is drawn from a study of cytomegalovirus exposure and HLA in healthy donors. Study-wide results and caveats: The study listed roughly 150 cytomegalovirus-associated TCR beta chains.

V lost 2 bases to trimming and J lost 6 bases; unmatched junction nucleotides: 3. The CDR3 is 13 amino acids. Germline V gene data show CDR1 as GTSNPN and CDR2 as SVGIG (reference sequence). Some clones are missing from TCRdb's copy, which holds only in-frame ones; the method was immunoSEQ multiplex PCR. The sample comprises roughly 330,000 clones, around 90% of which are singletons, and roughly 1.2% rests with the top ten. Sequencing used PBMCs. The chain uses TRBV30 and TRBJ2-1, with 8 positions matching TRBD1. This TCR derives from a woman aged 25 to 45 in good health and CMV-seropositive. The CDR3 region has the DNA TGTGCCTGGAGTAGAGGACAGGGCAATGAGCAGTTCTTC. Translating it yields CAWSRGQGNEQFF.